This TCR beta chain came from a study of tumor-infiltrating lymphocytes in primary liver carcinoma. Broader study findings: Blood had a significantly lower top-250-clone fraction than tumors did (p = 0.039).

TCR beta cDNA was prepared out of roughly 450 ng total RNA by means of a constant-region primer. Employing slightly modified ARM-PCR, three nested multiplex PCR rounds were run, and these gave rise to the TCR beta libraries. TCRdb reprocessed the multiplex PCR reads via MiXCR and lists one record per CDR3 protein. The sample has roughly 120,000 distinct CDR3 sequences, less than 75% seen once. Co-extracting RNA and DNA was done with roughly 17-32 mg of unsorted bulk tissue as input. Surgical resection was used to treat these primary liver carcinoma patients. This clonotype has just a few counts. Antigen specificity is unknown. The sequenced material came from tumor-adjacent normal liver tissue. This receptor was taken from a woman between 55 and 75 years old with primary liver carcinoma and hepatitis B virus infection.

The CDR3 loop is CASSFLAAPYEQYF. The CDR3 nucleotides read TGCGCCAGCAGCTTTCTAGCGGCCCCCTACGAGCAGTACTTC. The chain recombines TRBV5-1 with TRBJ2-7; 7 bases match TRBD2. The CDR3 length is 14 residues. V lost 2 bases to trimming and J lost 2 bases; unmatched junction nucleotides: 4. The germline V gene has CDR1 SGHRS and CDR2 YFSETQ. Full variable domain (outside the CDR3, taken from reference TRBV5-1 and TRBJ2-7): KAGVTQTPRYLIKTRGQQVTLSCSPISGHRSVSWYQQTPGQGLQFLFEYFSETQRNKGNFPGRFSGRQFSNSRSEMNVSTLELGDSALYLCASSFLAAPYEQYFGPGTRLTVT.